Listed below are T cell receptor beta chains from one sample, sequenced in a study of blood T cell repertoires in COVID-19. Using immunoSEQ multiplex PCR, the repertoire was profiled, and TCRdb retains in-frame clones only, with some absent. The sample carries 170,000 or so clones, 80% to 90% recorded once. Sequencing was performed on peripheral blood. All receptors come from a man aged 50-60 years with active or convalescent COVID-19. Both conserved end residues are part of each CDR3. The D gene is left open where the match is weak. For some rows the clone size is stated as once, few or many, or as a class when expanded; others skip it.

j_call cdr3_length clone_size d_call v_call cdr3_nt cdr3_aa
TRBJ1-3 15 few - TRBV3-1/TRBV3-2 TGTGCCAGCAGCCAAATACAGGTCTCTGGAAACACCATATATTTT CASSQIQVSGNTIYF
TRBJ1-6 16 - TRBD1 TRBV27 TGTGCCAGCAGTTTATCCCGGGACAGCGGAATTTCACCCCTCCACTTT CASSLSRDSGISPLHF
TRBJ2-1 14 - - TRBV18 TGTGCCAGCTCACCCCGGGACTTGGGGAATGAGCAGTTCTTC CASSPRDLGNEQFF
TRBJ2-7 13 - TRBD1 TRBV18 TGTGCCAGCTCACCAGAGACAGGGCCCGAGCAGTACTTC CASSPETGPEQYF
TRBJ2-2 18 once TRBD2 TRBV3-1/TRBV3-2 TGTGCCAGCAGCCAAGCAGCGGGAGAGGCCGCGAACACCGGGGAGCTGTTTTTT CASSQAAGEAANTGELFF
TRBJ2-1 14 once - TRBV5-6 TGTGCCAGCAGCTCCCGCCTCGGGGTCAATGAGCAGTTCTTC CASSSRLGVNEQFF
TRBJ2-5 14 few TRBD2 TRBV19 TGTGCCAGTAGTTTGATAGCGGGGCAAGAGACCCAGTACTTC CASSLIAGQETQYF
TRBJ1-2 15 - - TRBV4-3 TGCGCCAGCAGCCAAGTGCCACGAGAGTACTATGGCTACACCTTC CASSQVPREYYGYTF
TRBJ2-1 17 - TRBD1 TRBV11-2 TGTGCCAGCAGCCACATAGGGGGGACAGGGACCGGGGGCGAGCAGTTCTTC CASSHIGGTGTGGEQFF
TRBJ1-1 16 few TRBD1 TRBV6-1 TGTGCCAGCAGTGAAGCCGCCGGGACAGTGAACACTGAAGCTTTCTTT CASSEAAGTVNTEAFF
TRBJ2-7 15 - TRBD1 TRBV2 TGTGCCAGCAGTGACTGGGACAGGGACTCCTACGAGCAGTACTTC CASSDWDRDSYEQYF
TRBJ1-2 13 - - TRBV7-9 TGTGCCAGCAGCTTAGAAGCCGTCTATGGCTACACCTTC CASSLEAVYGYTF
TRBJ1-1 12 once - TRBV2 TGTGCCAGCAGGAGGGGGGGGACTGAAGCTTTCTTT CASRRGGTEAFF
TRBJ2-7 13 - - TRBV6-1 TGTGCCAGCAGTGACAGGGGACGCTACGAGCAGTACTTC CASSDRGRYEQYF
TRBJ2-5 16 few TRBD2 TRBV4-2 TGTGCCAGCAGCCAAGGGCCCGGGACTAGCGGGGAGACCCAGTACTTC CASSQGPGTSGETQYF
TRBJ2-3 19 - - TRBV28 TGTGCCAGCAGACCTAGCAAACCGACACTAGGTATCCGCACAGATACGCAGTATTTT CASRPSKPTLGIRTDTQYF
TRBJ1-5 14 - - TRBV20-1 TGCAGTGCTAGTACACAGGAATTCAATCAGCCCCAGCATTTT CSASTQEFNQPQHF
TRBJ2-3 15 few - TRBV3-1/TRBV3-2 TGTGCCAGCAGCCAAGACGACAGAGGAACAGATACGCAGTATTTT CASSQDDRGTDTQYF
TRBJ2-7 12 - TRBD1 TRBV29-1 TGCAGCGCGGGACAGGAATTCTACGAGCAGTACTTC CSAGQEFYEQYF
TRBJ2-6 19 - TRBD1 TRBV4-3 TGCGCCAGCAGCCAAGGGACAGGGGGGGTTGGCTCTGGGGCCAACGTCCTGACTTTC CASSQGTGGVGSGANVLTF
TRBJ2-2 16 - TRBD1 TRBV7-3 TGTGCCAGCAGCTTACATGCAGGGGGTAATGGCGGGGAGCTGTTTTTT CASSLHAGGNGGELFF
TRBJ1-6 15 - TRBD1 TRBV30 TGTGCCTGGAGCGCCACGACAGGGAACAATTCACCCCTCCACTTT CAWSATTGNNSPLHF
TRBJ1-1 15 - - TRBV28 TGTGCCAGCAGTTTGCAGTCGACTCTGAACACTGAAGCTTTCTTT CASSLQSTLNTEAFF
TRBJ2-3 16 - TRBD2 TRBV24-1 TGTGCCACCAGTGAAGATGTAGCGGGAGGTTTAGATACGCAGTATTTT CATSEDVAGGLDTQYF
TRBJ2-1 14 - TRBD2 TRBV14 TGTGCCAGCAGCCAAGAACTAGCGGCCAATGAGCAGTTCTTC CASSQELAANEQFF
TRBJ2-1 12 - - TRBV14 TGTGCCAGCAGCCCTATGCTCGAGAAGCAGTTCTTC CASSPMLEKQFF
TRBJ1-4 15 - - TRBV6-5 TGTGCCAGCAGTACCCGGCGGGATGCTAATGAAAAACTGTTTTTT CASSTRRDANEKLFF
TRBJ2-7 13 - TRBD2 TRBV24-1 TGTGCCACCTCAGGAACCGGGACTAACGAGCAGTACTTC CATSGTGTNEQYF
TRBJ2-7 13 - - TRBV29-1 TGCAGCGTTGAAGATCTAGGGGGTCACGAGCAGTACTTC CSVEDLGGHEQYF
TRBJ2-2 15 - - TRBV7-2 TGTGCCAGCAGCGAATCGGGGTTCGACACCGGGGAGCTGTTTTTT CASSESGFDTGELFF
TRBJ2-5 13 - - TRBV3-1/TRBV3-2 TGTGCCAGCAGCCCCGGACGGACGGAGGCCCAGTACTTC CASSPGRTEAQYF
TRBJ1-6 15 - TRBD1 TRBV7-3 TGTGCCAGCAGCTTGCTAGGGACAGGGGCGTCACCCCTCCACTTT CASSLLGTGASPLHF
TRBJ2-5 18 - TRBD2 TRBV29-1 TGCAGCGTTGAAGATGGGTCTAGCGGGTGGAGACGGCGAGAGACCCAGTACTTC CSVEDGSSGWRRRETQYF
TRBJ1-2 15 once TRBD1 TRBV9 TGTGCCAGCAGGGGGACAGGGGAACGTGACTATGGCTACACCTTC CASRGTGERDYGYTF
TRBJ2-1 14 few - TRBV19 TGTGCCTCCTCAGACGGGGTTCTGGGGAATGAGCAGTTCTTC CASSDGVLGNEQFF
TRBJ1-1 13 once - TRBV7-3 TGTGCCAGCAGCCTCCGAGGATTTACTGAAGCTTTCTTT CASSLRGFTEAFF
TRBJ1-1 15 - - TRBV3-1/TRBV3-2 TGTGCCAGCAGCCAAGGTTCGGGATTCAACACTGAAGCTTTCTTT CASSQGSGFNTEAFF
TRBJ2-6 15 once - TRBV11-2 TGTGCCAGCAGCCCACAGGGTTCTGGGGCCAACGTCCTGACTTTC CASSPQGSGANVLTF
TRBJ2-7 14 - TRBD2 TRBV28 TGTGCCAGCACCCCCGGGGGGGGGAGTTACGAGCAGTACTTC CASTPGGGSYEQYF
TRBJ1-2 15 - - TRBV3-1/TRBV3-2 TGTGCCAGCAGCAACGAGCTTAATTCGGGATATGGCTACACCTTC CASSNELNSGYGYTF
TRBJ2-7 14 - - TRBV5-4 TGTGCCAGCAGCAAAAAGACTAGTGTCGATGAGCAGTACTTC CASSKKTSVDEQYF
TRBJ1-1 14 - - TRBV7-3 TGTGCCAGCAGCCTGGGACACTCGAACACTGAAGCTTTCTTT CASSLGHSNTEAFF
TRBJ2-2 14 - TRBD2 TRBV29-1 TGCAGCGTGAAGCGGGAGGGGAACACCGGGGAGCTGTTTTTT CSVKREGNTGELFF
TRBJ1-5 14 - TRBD1 TRBV19 TGTGCCAGTACTCCGGACAGGTCCAATCAGCCCCAGCATTTT CASTPDRSNQPQHF
TRBJ2-3 15 - - TRBV6-5 TGTGCCAGCAGTTACTCCTCAGGAGAGGGAGATACGCAGTATTTT CASSYSSGEGDTQYF
TRBJ2-1 17 - TRBD2 TRBV11-2 TGTGCCAGCAGCTCGCAGCTAGCGGGGGGGACCTACAATGAGCAGTTCTTC CASSSQLAGGTYNEQFF
TRBJ2-7 17 - TRBD1 TRBV5-6 TGTGCCAGCAGCTCGCCAGGTCGACAGGGGGCACCCTACGAGCAGTACTTC CASSSPGRQGAPYEQYF
TRBJ2-2 14 once - TRBV29-1 TGCAGCGTGACAGGATATTCGAACACCGGGGAGCTGTTTTTT CSVTGYSNTGELFF
TRBJ2-7 15 - - TRBV5-1 TGCGCCAGCAGCTTGGGCGGAGGACCTGCCTACGAGCAGTACTTC CASSLGGGPAYEQYF
TRBJ1-5 16 - - TRBV5-3 TGTGCCAGAACCCTTAAAGGGGCACTGGGCAATCAGCCCCAGCATTTT CARTLKGALGNQPQHF
TRBJ2-7 14 - TRBD2 TRBV7-2 TGTGCCAGCCGAATCGGGACTAGCGGCTACGAGCAGTACTTC CASRIGTSGYEQYF
TRBJ1-1 14 once - TRBV3-1/TRBV3-2 TGTGCCAGCAGCCAAGGGACAGCGAACACTGAAGCTTTCTTT CASSQGTANTEAFF
TRBJ1-1 14 - - TRBV19 TGTGCCAGTAGATTTGCCAGCGGGGGCACTGAAGCTTTCTTT CASRFASGGTEAFF
TRBJ1-2 14 - - TRBV6-5 TGTGCCAGCAGCCCCGGGACTTTCCGTGGTGGCTACACCTTC CASSPGTFRGGYTF
TRBJ1-2 14 - - TRBV6-2/TRBV6-3 TGTGCCAGCAGCCCACGGGTTGGTGGATATGGCTACACCTTC CASSPRVGGYGYTF